This TCR beta chain appears in the sequencing data of a study of CD8 T cells in ankylosing spondylitis (dated by TCRdb to 2016 to 2017). With regard to the full study: The study profiled T cell receptor beta repertoires in healthy donors and ankylosing spondylitis patients to find disease-linked TCR variants. In total, the full study cohort was made up of some 110 healthy donors and about two dozen ankylosing spondylitis patients. Samples of peripheral blood were taken, and for ankylosing spondylitis patients, synovial fluid was collected as well.

The CDR3 contains 13 residues, cysteine and phenylalanine counted. Only the CDR3 part of the read is kept: 39 bases, read in frame from the first base. The junction carries 11 bases between V and J, which are trimmed by 7 bases and 2 bases respectively. The germline V gene gives CDR1 as KGHDR and CDR2 as SFDVKD. Synovial fluid samples were paired with blood samples taken from the same ankylosing spondylitis patients. General study outcomes and caveats: The disease-linked clones were reported as significantly enriched in matched synovial fluid samples from ankylosing spondylitis patients. Some TCR beta motif variants had previously been reported in synovial fluid and blood of reactive arthritis patients, which suggested common disease-initiation mechanisms. Blood from ankylosing spondylitis patients appeared to be characterized by a TCR beta motif composed of about 8 highly homologous amino acid variants. The disease-linked clones showed a CD8+ phenotype and occurred at relatively low frequencies in peripheral blood.

This clonotype was seen repeatedly, ten times or more. Its recognized antigen is unknown. No base quality values were provided; no much bigger clone lies one nucleotide off. TCRdb lists the instrument as Illumina HiSeq 2500. Quantitative 5'-RACE with molecular barcodes was used to prepare TCR beta libraries. Per the original workflow: A new computational method, built on a probabilistic model of VDJ rearrangement, was used to identify disease-linked TCR variants. TCRdb reprocessing: public reads trimmed at Q25 with fastp, clones called with MiXCR, in-frame beta chains kept. Each entry is one CDR3 protein sequence, shown with its most common DNA and genes. It is TCRdb's table, rather than the study itself, that gives the V and J calls and clone size. This sample comprises more than 110,000 distinct CDR3 sequences, 6.5% to 8.5% of them detected only once. Together, the top ten hold 6% to 8% of the sample.

This clonotype originated in a male donor with ankylosing spondylitis. In this chain, TRBV24-1 is recombined with TRBJ2-7; no confident D gene assignment can be made. The sample taken for sequencing was synovial fluid, either unsorted or a sorted T cell fraction (not recorded which). The CDR3 amino acid sequence is: CATSDGPTYEQYF. The bases read TGTGCCACCAGCGATGGTCCTACCTACGAGCAGTACTTC.